This TCR beta chain is from a study of blood T cell repertoires in COVID-19. Background on the study: Material from acute and convalescent COVID-19 was sourced from the United States, Italy and Spain. Sources were T cells, B-cell-depleted T cells, or PBMCs; the material itself was cDNA or gDNA.

Original handling: Amplifying reference gene primers gave estimates of nucleated cell counts. The method was immunoSEQ multiplex PCR; TCRdb's version includes in-frame clones alone and lacks a portion of them. V, J and clone size are those of that table, while D and trimming were read from the DNA. Of 150,000 to 180,000 clones in the sample, 84% are singletons; the top ten hold around 9.8%. V was pared by 6 bases and J by 2 bases, with 12 bases between. The length of the CDR3 is 14 residues. Germline V gives CDR1 MNHNS, CDR2 SASEGT. Sequenced input: peripheral blood. This sequence was found in a woman between 45 and 60 years old with acute or convalescent COVID-19. V is TRBV6-1 and J is TRBJ2-3; D remains unclear. CDR3 sequence reads: CASRVLYITDTQYF. CDR3 nucleotides: TGTGCCAGCAGAGTCCTATATATCACAGATACGCAGTATTTT.